A selection of T cell receptor beta chains follows, all from one sample in a study of T-cell reconstitution after alpha-beta-depleted transplantation in children. MiXCR, run by TCRdb on the PCR reads, gives a single entry per CDR3 protein. The table has 490,000 or so distinct CDR3 sequences, over 9.5% seen once; the top ten hold around 2%. Here the sequenced sample was PBMCs, taken before TCRalphabeta/CD19-depleted stem cell transplant. The origin of the receptors is a child aged 2-15 years with inherited bone marrow failure, due to receive a stem cell transplant. Each CDR3 is given without its conserved first and last residue.

V gene: TRBV28
CDR3 protein: ASSLWAATNEKLF

V gene: TRBV12-3/TRBV12-4
CDR3 protein: ASSLTYDEQY

V gene: TRBV27
CDR3 protein: ASSFVGTGNTGELF

V gene: TRBV7-2
CDR3 protein: ASSPRRGPGNTIY

V gene: TRBV4-3
CDR3 protein: ASSTWGDIQY

V gene: TRBV20-1
CDR3 protein: SARTPHTGELF

V gene: TRBV7-2
CDR3 protein: ASSRGLINEQF

V gene: TRBV23-1
CDR3 protein: ASRGQGARTEAF

V gene: TRBV6-2/TRBV6-3
CDR3 protein: ASSYSIRTLSSYNEQF

V gene: TRBV11-2
CDR3 protein: ASSLGGQDTQY

V gene: TRBV29-1
CDR3 protein: SVCEPPTGYTEAF

V gene: TRBV23-1
CDR3 protein: ASSQSRDTGELF

V gene: TRBV20-1
CDR3 protein: SAVWSSGRGTQY

V gene: TRBV6-1
CDR3 protein: ASSEAGASNEKLF